The rows below give T cell receptor beta chains drawn from one sample of a study of control samples from healthy donors and cancer patients. Sequencing used immunoSEQ multiplex PCR; TCRdb keeps in-frame clones, though not all of them. The profile shows roughly 150,000 clones, roughly 90% of them singletons. Sequencing was done on a sample of blood. These receptor sequences come from a woman aged 25 to 45 in good health. The CDR3 runs from the conserved cysteine through the conserved F or W. A D gene is named only where the DNA matches it firmly. The size field is filled for only some rows; it gives once, few, many or a size class.

d_call	clone_size	v_call	j_call	cdr3_nt	cdr3_aa
.	.	TRBV30	TRBJ1-1	TGTGCCTGGAAAGGGTTAACTGAAGCTTTCTTT	CAWKGLTEAFF
.	.	TRBV3-1/TRBV3-2	TRBJ2-4	TGTGCCAGCAGCCAAGGGGGGTTAGCCAAAAACATTCAGTACTTC	CASSQGGLAKNIQYF
TRBD1	.	TRBV10-3	TRBJ1-3	TGTGCCATCAGTACGACAGGGCGGCCCTCTGGAAACACCATATATTTT	CAISTTGRPSGNTIYF
.	.	TRBV5-1	TRBJ1-6	TGCGCCAGCAGCTGGGAGGAGGGGAATTCACCCCTCCACTTT	CASSWEEGNSPLHF
.	.	TRBV4-1	TRBJ2-7	TGCGCCAGCAGCCAAGATGCCGGGAGTGGGGCCTACGAGCAGTACTTC	CASSQDAGSGAYEQYF
.	once	TRBV4-3	TRBJ2-3	TGCGCCAGCAGCCAAGAATTTGAAGCGGATTATAACACAGATACGCAGTATTTT	CASSQEFEADYNTDTQYF
.	.	TRBV19	TRBJ1-5	TGTGCCAGTAGTAAAACAGGGAATAGCAATCAGCCCCAGCATTTT	CASSKTGNSNQPQHF
.	.	TRBV19	TRBJ1-1	TGTGCCAGTAGTATGGCAGGACGTATGAACACTGAAGCTTTCTTT	CASSMAGRMNTEAFF
TRBD2	.	TRBV4-3	TRBJ2-7	TGCGCCAGCAGCCAAGATCCAGGACTAGCGGGATCCTACGAGCAGTACTTC	CASSQDPGLAGSYEQYF
.	.	TRBV5-1	TRBJ2-3	TGCGCCAGCAGCTTGGCTGGGGAGGATACGCAGTATTTT	CASSLAGEDTQYF
.	.	TRBV18	TRBJ2-7	TGTGCCAGCTCACCAGGTTACGTCTACGAGCAGTACTTC	CASSPGYVYEQYF
.	.	TRBV6-5	TRBJ1-1	TGTGCCAGCAGTTCCGTTGACAGGATGAACACTGAAGCTTTCTTT	CASSSVDRMNTEAFF
.	once	TRBV5-1	TRBJ2-5	TGCGCCAGCAGCTTGGGACAGGCCCAAGAGACCCAGTACTTC	CASSLGQAQETQYF
.	.	TRBV6-2/TRBV6-3	TRBJ1-2	TGTGCCAGCAGCCGCCAGCCGTATGGCTACACCTTC	CASSRQPYGYTF
TRBD1	.	TRBV12-5	TRBJ1-5	TGTGCTAGTGGTTTGGGTACAGGGGCCGTGGGACCCCAGCATTTT	CASGLGTGAVGPQHF